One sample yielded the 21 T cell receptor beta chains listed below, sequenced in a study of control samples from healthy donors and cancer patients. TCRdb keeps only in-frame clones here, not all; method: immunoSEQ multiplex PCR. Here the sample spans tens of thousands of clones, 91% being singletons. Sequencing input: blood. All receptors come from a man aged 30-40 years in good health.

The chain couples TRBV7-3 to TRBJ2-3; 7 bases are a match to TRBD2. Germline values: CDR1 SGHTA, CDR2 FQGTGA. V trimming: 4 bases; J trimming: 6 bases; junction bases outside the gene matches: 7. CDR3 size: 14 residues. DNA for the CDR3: TGTGCCAGCAGCTCCGGACTAGGATCTGATACGCAGTATTTT. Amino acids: CASSSGLGSDTQYF.

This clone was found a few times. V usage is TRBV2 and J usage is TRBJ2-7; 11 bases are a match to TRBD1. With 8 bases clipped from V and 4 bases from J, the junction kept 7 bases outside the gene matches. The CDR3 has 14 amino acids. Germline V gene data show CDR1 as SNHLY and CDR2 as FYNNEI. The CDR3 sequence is CASFRDRGSYEQYF. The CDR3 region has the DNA TGTGCCAGCTTCCGGGACAGGGGGAGTTACGAGCAGTACTTC. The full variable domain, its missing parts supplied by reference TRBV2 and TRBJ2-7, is EPEVTQTPSHQVTQMGQEVILRCVPISNHLYFYWYRQILGQKVEFLVSFYNNEISEKSEIFDDQFSVERPDGSNFTLKIRSTKLEDSAMYFCASFRDRGSYEQYFGPGTRLTVT.

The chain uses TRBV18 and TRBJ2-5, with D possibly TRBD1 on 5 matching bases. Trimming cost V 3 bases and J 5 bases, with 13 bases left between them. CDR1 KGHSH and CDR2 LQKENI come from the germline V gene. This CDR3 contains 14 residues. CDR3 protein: CASSPDLQGETQYF. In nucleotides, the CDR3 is TGTGCCAGCTCACCCGACTTGCAGGGCGAGACCCAGTACTTC.

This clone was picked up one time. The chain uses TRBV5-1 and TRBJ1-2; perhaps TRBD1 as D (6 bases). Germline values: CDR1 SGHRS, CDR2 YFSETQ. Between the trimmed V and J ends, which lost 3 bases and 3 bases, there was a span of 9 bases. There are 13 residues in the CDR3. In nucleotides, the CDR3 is TGCGCCAGCAGCTCGTCAGGGGACTATGGCTACACCTTC. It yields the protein CASSSSGDYGYTF.

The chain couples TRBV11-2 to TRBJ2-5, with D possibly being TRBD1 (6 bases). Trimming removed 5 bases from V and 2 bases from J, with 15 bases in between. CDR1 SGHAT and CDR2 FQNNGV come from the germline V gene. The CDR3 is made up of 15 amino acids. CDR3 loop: CASSQGFLGQETQYF. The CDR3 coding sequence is TGTGCCAGCAGCCAGGGGTTCCTAGGGCAAGAGACCCAGTACTTC.

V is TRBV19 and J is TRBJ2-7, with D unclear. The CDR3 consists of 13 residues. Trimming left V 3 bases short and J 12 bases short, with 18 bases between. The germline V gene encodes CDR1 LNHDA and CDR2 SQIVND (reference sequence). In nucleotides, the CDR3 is TGTGCCAGTAGTATCAAGATGACGCCAGGACGGTACTTC. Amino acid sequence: CASSIKMTPGRYF.

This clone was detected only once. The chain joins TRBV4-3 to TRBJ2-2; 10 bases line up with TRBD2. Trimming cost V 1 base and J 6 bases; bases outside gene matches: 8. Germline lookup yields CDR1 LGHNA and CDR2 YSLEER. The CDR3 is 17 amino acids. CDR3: CASSQATTSGLAGELFF. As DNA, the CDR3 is TGCGCCAGCAGCCAAGCGACGACTAGCGGGCTGGCCGGGGAGCTGTTTTTT.

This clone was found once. The CDR3 DNA sequence: TGTGCCACCAGGGGACGGGGGGGGCAAGAGACCCAGTACTTC. As protein: CATRGRGGQETQYF. The chain recombines TRBV15 with TRBJ2-5; 8 bases agree with TRBD2. Germline V gene data show CDR1 as LNHNV and CDR2 as YYDKDF (reference sequence). The CDR3 has 14 residues. V lost 6 bases, J lost 2 bases, and 5 bases stayed unmatched.

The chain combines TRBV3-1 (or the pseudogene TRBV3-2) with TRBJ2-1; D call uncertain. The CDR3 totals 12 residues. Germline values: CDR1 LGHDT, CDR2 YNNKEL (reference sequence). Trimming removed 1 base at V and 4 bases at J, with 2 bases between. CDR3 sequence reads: CASSQVYNEQFF. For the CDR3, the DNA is TGTGCCAGCAGCCAAGTTTACAATGAGCAGTTCTTC.

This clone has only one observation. Here the CDR3 reads CASSLGTDLAKNIQYF. The DNA for the CDR3 is TGCGCCAGCAGCTTGGGGACTGACCTAGCCAAAAACATTCAGTACTTC. J is TRBJ2-4 and V is TRBV5-1; D is perhaps TRBD2 (5 bases). CDR1 is SGHRS, CDR2 YFSETQ, per germline. The CDR3 runs 16 residues. The V and J ends lost 0 bases and 0 bases respectively, with 10 bases between them.

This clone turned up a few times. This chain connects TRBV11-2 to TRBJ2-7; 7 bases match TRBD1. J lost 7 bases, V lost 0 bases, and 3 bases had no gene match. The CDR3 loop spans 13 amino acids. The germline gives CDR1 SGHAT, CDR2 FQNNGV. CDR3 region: CASSLDRQGEQYF. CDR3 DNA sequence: TGTGCCAGCAGCTTAGATCGACAGGGAGAGCAGTACTTC.

The CDR3 sequence is CASRDRVGTDTQYF. The CDR3, as DNA: TGTGCCAGCAGGGACAGGGTCGGCACAGATACGCAGTATTTT. The genes are TRBV5-8 and TRBJ2-3, with 8 bases fitting TRBD1. CDR1 is SGHTS, CDR2 YDEGEE, per germline. Trimming removed 5 bases from V and 1 base from J; junction bases left unmatched: 3. The CDR3 has 14 residues.

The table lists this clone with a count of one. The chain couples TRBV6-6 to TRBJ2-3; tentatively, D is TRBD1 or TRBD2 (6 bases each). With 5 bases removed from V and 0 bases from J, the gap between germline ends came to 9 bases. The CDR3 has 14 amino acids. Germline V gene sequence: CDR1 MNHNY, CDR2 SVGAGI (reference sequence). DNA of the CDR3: TGTGCCAGCAGTACGGGGGCGAGCACAGATACGCAGTATTTT. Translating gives CASSTGASTDTQYF.

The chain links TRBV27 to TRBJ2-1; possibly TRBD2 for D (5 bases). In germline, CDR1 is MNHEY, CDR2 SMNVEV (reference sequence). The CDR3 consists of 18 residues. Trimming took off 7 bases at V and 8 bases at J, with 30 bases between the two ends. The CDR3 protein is CASTPDRTGSRHNDEQFF. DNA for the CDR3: TGTGCCAGCACCCCCGATAGGACTGGGTCTCGCCACAATGATGAGCAGTTCTTC.

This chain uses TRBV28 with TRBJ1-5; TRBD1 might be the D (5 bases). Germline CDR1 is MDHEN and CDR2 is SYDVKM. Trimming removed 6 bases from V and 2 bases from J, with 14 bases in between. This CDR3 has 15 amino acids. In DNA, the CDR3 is TGTGCCAGCAGAGGACCGGGACTAGGCAATCAGCCCCAGCATTTT. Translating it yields CASRGPGLGNQPQHF.

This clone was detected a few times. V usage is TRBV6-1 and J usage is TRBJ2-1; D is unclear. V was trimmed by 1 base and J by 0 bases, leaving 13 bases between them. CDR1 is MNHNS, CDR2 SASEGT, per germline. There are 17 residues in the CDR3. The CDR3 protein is CASSEDTERSSYNEQFF. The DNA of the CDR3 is TGTGCCAGCAGTGAAGACACCGAGAGAAGCTCCTACAATGAGCAGTTCTTC.

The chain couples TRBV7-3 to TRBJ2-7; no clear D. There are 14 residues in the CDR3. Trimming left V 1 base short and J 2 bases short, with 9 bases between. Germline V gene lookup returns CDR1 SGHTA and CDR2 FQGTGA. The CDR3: CASSLSAPPYEQYF. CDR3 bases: TGTGCCAGCAGCTTAAGTGCCCCGCCCTACGAGCAGTACTTC.

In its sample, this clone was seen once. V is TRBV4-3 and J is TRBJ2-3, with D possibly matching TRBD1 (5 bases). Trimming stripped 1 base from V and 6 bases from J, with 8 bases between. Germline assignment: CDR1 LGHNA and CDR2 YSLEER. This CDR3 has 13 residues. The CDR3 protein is CASSQVQGDTQYF. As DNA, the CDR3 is TGCGCCAGCAGCCAAGTGCAGGGCGATACGCAGTATTTT.

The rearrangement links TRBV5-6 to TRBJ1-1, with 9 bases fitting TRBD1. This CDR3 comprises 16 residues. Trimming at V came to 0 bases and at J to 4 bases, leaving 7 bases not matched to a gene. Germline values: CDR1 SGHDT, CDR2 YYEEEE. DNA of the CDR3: TGTGCCAGCAGCTTGGAACCCTCGACAGGGGGCACTGAAGCTTTCTTT. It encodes CASSLEPSTGGTEAFF.

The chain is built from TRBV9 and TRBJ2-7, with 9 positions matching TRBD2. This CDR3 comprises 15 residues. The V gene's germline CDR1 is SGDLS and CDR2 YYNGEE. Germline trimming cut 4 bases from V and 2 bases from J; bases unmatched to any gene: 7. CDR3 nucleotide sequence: TGTGCCAGCAGCCCGGGGAAGCGGGAGGCCTACGAGCAGTACTTC. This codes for CASSPGKREAYEQYF.

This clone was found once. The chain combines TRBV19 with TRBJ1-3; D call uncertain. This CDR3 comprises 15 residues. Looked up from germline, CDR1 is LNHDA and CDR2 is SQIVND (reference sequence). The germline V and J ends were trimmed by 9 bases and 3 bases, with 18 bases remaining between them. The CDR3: CASFDTPRIGNTIYF. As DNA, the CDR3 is TGTGCCAGCTTCGACACCCCTAGAATTGGAAACACCATATATTTT. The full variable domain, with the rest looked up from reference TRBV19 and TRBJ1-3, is DGGITQSPKYLFRKEGQNVTLSCEQNLNHDAMYWYRQDPGQGLRLIYYSQIVNDFQKGDIAEGYSVSREKKESFPLTVTSAQKNPTAFYLCASFDTPRIGNTIYFGEGSWLTVV.